This TCR beta chain was recorded in a study of blood T cell repertoires in COVID-19. Trimming removed 5 bases from V and 7 bases from J, with 11 bases in between. This CDR3 comprises 13 residues. Produced via immunoSEQ multiplex PCR; TCRdb's table is partial and in-frame only. The table records about 120,000 clones, 75% to 95% of them present only once. This chain links TRBV12-3 or TRBV12-4 with TRBJ2-2; no clear D gene. The sequenced sample was peripheral blood. This TCR was sampled from a human donor with active COVID-19. The donor label of this sample is uncertain. The CDR3 nucleotides read TGTGCCAGCAGTCCACTGTCTGTCGGGGAGCTGTTTTTT. Its translation: CASSPLSVGELFF.